This T cell receptor (beta chain) appears in the sequencing data of a study of monozygotic twins with inflammatory bowel disease. Notes on this clonotype: What it recognizes is unknown.

Overall study results and limits: What may have added variability to patient repertoires is that immunosuppressive treatments differed.

Every TCR library used approximately 3,700 ng of total RNA. UMIs bearing a 6-nucleotide sample barcode were added through template switching. With the 5' RACE reads reprocessed, TCRdb shows one record per CDR3 protein and no DNA. Its listing shows roughly 300,000 distinct CDR3 sequences. CDR3 length: 16 residues. Germline V CDR1 and CDR2: MNHEY, SVGAGI. This clonotype was obtained from a human donor with ulcerative colitis or Crohn's disease, or a healthy co-twin of an affected twin (not recorded which). The chain uses TRBV6-5 and TRBJ2-3; TCRdb gives TRBD2 as the D gene, but with no DNA this cannot be confirmed. The sequenced sample was blood. The CDR3 here is CASSYTGTSGTDTQYF.